This T cell receptor beta chain was captured by sequencing in a study of coeliac disease. CDR1 SGHRS and CDR2 YFSETQ come from the germline V gene. CDR3 length: 17 amino acids. TCRdb's table, derived via immunoSEQ multiplex PCR, lists solely in-frame clones and lacks some. This table has thousands of clones, about three fifths appearing once. This clonotype was obtained from a woman aged 55-70 years with active celiac disease. Sequenced material: lamina propria lymphocytes from the gut. V is TRBV5-1 and J is TRBJ2-5, with D maybe TRBD2 (7 bases). The end of the DNA fits TRBJ2-7 better, so the J call may be wrong. The CDR3 spells CASSLAPWGGSIYEQYF. CDR3 in DNA: TGCGCCAGCAGCTTGGCCCCCTGGGGGGGCAGTATTTACGAGCAGTACTTC.